A single sample is the source of the 11 T cell receptor beta chains below, sequenced in a study of blood T cell dynamics during melanoma immunotherapy. Generated by immunoSEQ multiplex PCR, the TCRdb table keeps only in-frame clones and is missing some. The sample has about 6,000 clones, about 82% seen once; the top ten hold about 30%. Time point defined: week 3, after first cycle of checkpoint inhibitor. The input for sequencing was blood, taken from a patient treated with checkpoint blockade. Every receptor here comes from a human donor with melanoma.

This sequence joins TRBV28 and TRBJ1-1; 7 bases map to TRBD1. The germline V gene has CDR1 MDHEN and CDR2 SYDVKM. The CDR3 length is 15 residues. V shed 5 bases and J 2 bases; nucleotides not matched to a gene: 8. The DNA for the CDR3 is TGTGCCAGCAGTCTACCCCGGACAGGTAACACTGAAGCTTTCTTT. Its translation is CASSLPRTGNTEAFF.

V gene TRBV7-3 combines with J gene TRBJ2-2; TRBD1 matches at 7 bases. The ends lost 4 bases at V and 3 bases at J; junction bases unmatched: 2. The germline gives CDR1 SGHTA, CDR2 FQGTGA. CDR3 length equals 14 residues. The CDR3 reads CASSSGQHTGELFF. For the CDR3, the DNA is TGTGCCAGCAGCTCGGGACAGCACACCGGGGAGCTGTTTTTT.

The chain couples TRBV6-6 to TRBJ2-7; 8 positions agree with TRBD1. CDR1 and CDR2 from the germline V gene are MNHNY and SVGAGI (reference sequence). V trimming: 6 bases; J trimming: 2 bases; junction bases outside the gene matches: 6. The CDR3 loop spans 14 amino acids. The CDR3 DNA follows: TGTGCCAGCAGCTTGACAGGGGTAACCTACGAGCAGTACTTC. It is translated as CASSLTGVTYEQYF.

This rearrangement joins TRBV7-9 to TRBJ2-7; D unresolved. Germline V gives CDR1 SEHNR, CDR2 FQNEAQ (reference sequence). The V gene lost 2 bases and the J gene lost 0 bases, with 17 bases spanning the gap. CDR3 size: 17 residues. This CDR3 reads CASSLFPGHTSSYEQYF. The CDR3 nucleotides read TGTGCCAGCAGCTTATTCCCAGGCCATACGAGCTCCTACGAGCAGTACTTC.

The chain carries TRBV2 and TRBJ1-5; D ambiguous. Germline V CDR1 and CDR2: SNHLY, FYNNEI. The CDR3 spans 14 residues. The V gene lost 0 bases and the J gene lost 1 base, with 4 bases spanning the gap. CDR3 bases: TGTGCCAGCAGTGAAGCAGCGAGCAATCAGCCCCAGCATTTT. It yields the protein CASSEAASNQPQHF.

This clone turned up a few times. The genes are TRBV2 and TRBJ1-2; TRBD1 agrees at 12 bases. The CDR3 has 13 residues. With V trimmed by 8 bases and J by 7 bases, 5 bases remained unmatched. The V gene's germline CDR1 is SNHLY and CDR2 FYNNEI. CDR3 in DNA: TGTGCCAGCGGGGGACAGGGGGCGGCTGGCTACACCTTC. Protein: CASGGQGAAGYTF.

The rearrangement joins TRBV27 to TRBJ2-5; D is perhaps TRBD2 (7 bases). V shed 3 bases and J shed 5 bases, with 10 bases lying between them. Germline CDR1 is MNHEY and CDR2 is SMNVEV (reference sequence). The CDR3 length is 13 residues. The CDR3 protein is CASSLRGPETQYF. The CDR3, as DNA: TGTGCCAGCAGTTTGCGGGGGCCGGAGACCCAGTACTTC.

The chain joins TRBV7-9 to TRBJ1-1; D is possibly TRBD1 (6 bases). This CDR3 has 17 amino acids. CDR1 and CDR2 from the germline V gene are SEHNR and FQNEAQ (reference sequence). Trimming left V 6 bases short and J 3 bases short, with 23 bases between. The CDR3: CASRSASGGCGYTEAFF. The CDR3 nucleotides are TGTGCCAGCAGATCCGCCTCGGGGGGCTGCGGGTACACTGAAGCTTTCTTT.

This clone was counted a single time. The gene calls are TRBV18 and TRBJ2-7, with D maybe TRBD2 (6 bases). CDR1 is KGHSH, CDR2 LQKENI, per germline. This CDR3 contains 15 residues. The germline V and J ends were trimmed by 6 bases and 0 bases, with 15 bases remaining between them. The CDR3 loop reads CASSWDLLSSYEQYF. For the CDR3, the DNA is TGTGCCAGCTCTTGGGACTTACTTAGCTCCTACGAGCAGTACTTC.

V gene TRBV9 combines with J gene TRBJ1-5, with 10 bases identical to TRBD1. The CDR3 length is 18 residues. Germline-derived CDR1 and CDR2 are SGDLS and YYNGEE. The V and J ends lost 4 bases and 1 base, in that order; junction bases with no gene match: 11. In nucleotides, the CDR3 is TGTGCCAGCAGCAAGACAGGGGGCCTGAGAGTAAGCAATCAGCCCCAGCATTTT. Protein: CASSKTGGLRVSNQPQHF.

V usage is TRBV6-5 and J usage is TRBJ2-5; 8 bases are a match to TRBD1. The CDR3 contains 14 residues. The germline V gene encodes CDR1 MNHEY and CDR2 SVGAGI. The J segment lost 4 bases and the V segment lost 6 bases, leaving 7 bases of the junction unmatched. Here the CDR3 reads CASRADRGGETQYF. The CDR3 nucleotides are TGTGCCAGCAGAGCAGACAGGGGTGGAGAGACCCAGTACTTC.